This TCR beta chain originates from a study of T cell repertoires in cytomegalovirus infection. For the study at large: Public TCR beta signature analysis indicated the presence of both CMV infection and matching HLA type. General study points: Clonotypes of TCR beta that were HLA-C-restricted and CMV-specific dominated the ex vivo response. Summed frequency of shared TCR beta families picked out CMV carriers who also had the relevant HLA.

Germline lookup yields CDR1 LGHNA and CDR2 YNFKEQ. V was trimmed by 3 bases and J by 1 base, leaving 9 bases between them. The CDR3 totals 14 residues. TCRdb itself ran the reads through MiXCR, one entry per CDR3 protein. The sample lists fewer than 350,000 distinct CDR3 sequences; under 20% were seen once. This clonotype was detected a few times. Its antigen is not identified. This sequence joins TRBV4-2 and TRBJ1-1; a weak D match, TRBD1 (5 bases). The sample comprised PBMCs. This receptor was identified in a human donor in good health (CMV status not recorded). Some clones in this sample may be carry-over from other donors' samples. The CDR3 is CASSHAGTNTEAFF. The CDR3 nucleotides read TGTGCCAGCAGCCATGCCGGGACGAACACTGAAGCTTTCTTT.